This record concerns one T cell receptor (beta chain) sequence. This sample was included in a study of blood T cell repertoires in COVID-19. Study overall: Whether acute or convalescent, the COVID-19 samples came from the United States, Italy and Spain. PBMCs, B-cell-depleted T cells, or T cells provided the cDNA or gDNA that made up the material.

As processed by the authors: Estimated nucleated cell counts came from reference gene primer amplification. Using immunoSEQ multiplex PCR, the repertoire was profiled, and TCRdb retains in-frame clones only, with some absent. V and J calls and clone size are as listed in that table; D and trimming were resolved from the DNA. The sample has about 140,000 clones, more than 65% seen once. CDR1 is LNHNV and CDR2 is YYDKDF in the germline V gene (reference sequence). This CDR3 spans 15 amino acids. Trimming at V came to 1 base and at J to 6 bases, leaving 6 bases not matched to a gene. This clonotype was sampled from a man aged 55 to 70 with acute or convalescent COVID-19. The sequencing input was peripheral blood. This chain links TRBV15 with TRBJ2-1; 7 bases are shared with TRBD2. In DNA form, the CDR3 reads TGTGCCACCAGCAGAGCGGGAGGCGGCGTCAATGAGCAGTTCTTC. Protein: CATSRAGGGVNEQFF.